The following is a T cell receptor (beta chain) sequence with its context. Data came from immunoSEQ multiplex PCR; TCRdb stores just in-frame clones and leaves some out. Altogether roughly 75,000 clones are present, 85% to 90% being singletons, with the ten largest covering about 0.6%. This specimen comes from a study of blood T cell repertoires in COVID-19. Study information: Sites across the United States, Italy and Spain contributed samples from acute and convalescent COVID-19. Nucleic acid was either cDNA or gDNA, and it came from T cells, B-cell-depleted T cells, or PBMCs.

V was trimmed by 4 bases and J by 0 bases, leaving 16 bases between them. The germline CDR1 and CDR2 sequences are SQVTM and ANQGSEA. The CDR3 runs to 16 residues. V usage is TRBV29-1 and J usage is TRBJ2-1; D possibly corresponds to TRBD1 (6 bases). Sequenced sample: peripheral blood. The TCR originated in a man between 60 and 75 years old with acute or convalescent COVID-19. CDR3 coding DNA: TGCAGCGTTGTGGGACACGTTTTTAGCTCCTACAATGAGCAGTTCTTC. This translates into CSVVGHVFSSYNEQFF.